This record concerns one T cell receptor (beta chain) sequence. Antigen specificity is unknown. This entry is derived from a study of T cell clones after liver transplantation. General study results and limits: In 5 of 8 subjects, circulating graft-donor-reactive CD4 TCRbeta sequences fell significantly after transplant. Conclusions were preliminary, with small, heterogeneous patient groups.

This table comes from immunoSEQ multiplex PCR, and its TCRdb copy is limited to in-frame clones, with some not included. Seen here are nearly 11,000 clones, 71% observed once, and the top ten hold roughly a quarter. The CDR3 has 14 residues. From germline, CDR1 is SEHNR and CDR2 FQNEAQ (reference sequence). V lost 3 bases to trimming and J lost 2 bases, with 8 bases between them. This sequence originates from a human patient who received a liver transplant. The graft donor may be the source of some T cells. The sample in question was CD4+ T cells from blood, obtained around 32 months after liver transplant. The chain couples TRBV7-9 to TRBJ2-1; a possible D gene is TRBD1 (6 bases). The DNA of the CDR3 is TGTGCCAGCAGCTTTACAGGGCCCTACAATGAGCAGTTCTTC. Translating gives CASSFTGPYNEQFF.